Below are 17 T cell receptor beta chains sequenced from a single sample in a study of blood T cell repertoires in COVID-19. Sequenced by immunoSEQ multiplex PCR; TCRdb stores in-frame clones only, minus some. The top ten clones hold 9.5% to 14% of a sample with 200,000 to 250,000 clones, nearly 90% of them seen once. The source material was PBMCs or T cells enriched from blood (not recorded which). The receptor set was obtained from a young man who had recovered from COVID-19.

The chain joins TRBV18 to TRBJ2-7; the match to TRBD2 covers 11 bases. Trimming took 3 bases from V and 3 from J; bases not matched to a gene: 13. Germline loops: CDR1 KGHSH, CDR2 LQKENI. The CDR3 runs 18 residues. The CDR3 loop is CASSPWLAGGTSGYEQYF. The DNA for the CDR3 is TGTGCCAGCTCACCTTGGTTGGCGGGTGGGACTAGCGGCTACGAGCAGTACTTC. Full variable domain (remainder filled in from reference TRBV18 and TRBJ2-7): NAGVMQNPRHLVRRRGQEARLRCSPMKGHSHVYWYRQLPEEGLKFMVYLQKENIIDESGMPKERFSAEFPKEGPSILRIQQVVRGDSAAYFCASSPWLAGGTSGYEQYFGPGTRLTVT.

The J gene is TRBJ2-7, the V gene TRBV9; TRBD2 agrees at 7 bases. The CDR3 length is 16 residues. Germline CDR1 is SGDLS and CDR2 is YYNGEE. The junction had 9 bases not matched to a gene; V was cut back by 0 bases and J by 3 bases. The CDR3 reads CASSVVILAGDYEQYF. CDR3 sequence (DNA): TGTGCCAGCAGCGTAGTAATACTGGCGGGGGACTACGAGCAGTACTTC.

This clone showed up just once. A junction end diverges from the germline sequence, so it may reflect a read error. The CDR3: CASSLTSDRELVF. DNA for the CDR3: TGTGCCAGCAGCTTGACCAGCGACAGGGAACTTGTATTC. The V and J genes are TRBV5-8 and TRBJ1-2; 7 nucleotides match TRBD1. This CDR3 contains 13 residues. CDR1 is SGHTS and CDR2 is YDEGEE in the germline V gene.

The chain links TRBV7-9 to TRBJ2-5, with TRBD2 matching over 12 bases. With V trimmed by 7 bases and J by 5 bases, 8 bases remained unmatched. Germline CDR1 is SEHNR and CDR2 is FQNEAQ (reference sequence). The length of the CDR3 is 15 residues. CDR3 nucleotides: TGTGCCAGCAAATCTAGCGGGGGGGCCACGGAGACCCAGTACTTC. Its translation is CASKSSGGATETQYF.

This clone was picked up one time. The chain has TRBV7-2 and TRBJ1-1; weak D call: TRBD1 (5 bases). The germline V gene has CDR1 SGHTA and CDR2 FQGNSA. V lost 7 bases and J 1 base, leaving 16 bases between the germline ends. This CDR3 contains 15 residues. The CDR3 DNA follows: TGTGCCAGCATGGGGGGTCGGGGGTGGAACACTGAAGCTTTCTTT. It encodes CASMGGRGWNTEAFF.

The J gene is TRBJ1-2, the V gene TRBV30; D gene unclear. With 2 bases removed from V and 5 bases from J, the gap between germline ends came to 6 bases. Germline V gene lookup returns CDR1 GTSNPN and CDR2 SVGIG (reference sequence). The CDR3 contains 11 residues. CDR3 protein: CAWSLQYGYTF. DNA for the CDR3: TGTGCCTGGAGTTTACAGTATGGCTACACCTTC.

CDR3 sequence reads: CASSEIGQGALDYGYTF. For the CDR3, the DNA is TGTGCCAGCAGCGAAATCGGACAGGGTGCTTTGGACTATGGCTACACCTTC. This chain uses TRBV5-6 with TRBJ1-2; 8 positions agree with TRBD1. The germline V gene has CDR1 SGHDT and CDR2 YYEEEE. CDR3 size: 17 residues. Trimming took 4 bases from V and 3 from J; bases not matched to a gene: 14.

The chain combines TRBV11-2 with TRBJ2-1, with D tentatively TRBD2 (6 bases). Germline V CDR1 and CDR2: SGHAT, FQNNGV. Trimming cost V 0 bases and J 1 base, with 19 bases left between them. CDR3 length: 19 residues. The CDR3 region is CASSLDQVAATISYNEQFF. The CDR3 nucleotides are TGTGCCAGCAGCTTAGATCAGGTAGCGGCGACAATATCCTACAATGAGCAGTTCTTC. The variable domain in full, completed from reference TRBV11-2 and TRBJ2-1, reads EAGVAQSPRYKIIEKRQSVAFWCNPISGHATLYWYQQILGQGPKLLIQFQNNGVVDDSQLPKDRFSAERLKGVDSTLKIQPAKLEDSAVYLCASSLDQVAATISYNEQFFGPGTRLTVL.

The chain links TRBV5-6 to TRBJ2-7, with D possibly TRBD2 on 5 matching bases. The CDR3 length is 15 residues. CDR1 is SGHDT, CDR2 YYEEEE, per germline. Deletions cut 4 bases from V and 0 bases from J, with 14 bases between. The CDR3 loop reads CASSLLVRYSYEQYF. The CDR3 nucleotides are TGTGCCAGCAGCCTACTAGTGAGGTACTCCTACGAGCAGTACTTC.

V gene TRBV3-1 (or the pseudogene TRBV3-2) combines with J gene TRBJ2-2, with TRBD2 matching 7 bases. The V gene's germline CDR1 is LGHDT and CDR2 YNNKEL (reference sequence). This CDR3 comprises 15 residues. V lost 0 bases and J lost 5; bases outside the gene matches: 3. The CDR3 DNA reads as TGTGCCAGCAGCCAAGATGCGGGGGTTACCGGGGAGCTGTTTTTT. Encoded protein: CASSQDAGVTGELFF.

The V call is TRBV7-2, the J call TRBJ2-3; the D is unclear. The CDR3 is 13 residues long. Looked up from germline, CDR1 is SGHTA and CDR2 is FQGNSA. V was clipped by 6 bases and J by 2 bases, with 9 bases between them. The CDR3 coding sequence is TGTGCCAGCAGGGTCGTACTCACAGATACGCAGTATTTT. It is translated as CASRVVLTDTQYF.

As DNA, the CDR3 is TGCGCCAGCGGGGACAGGGTGACCGGGGAGCTGTTTTTT. It is translated as CASGDRVTGELFF. The chain employs TRBV5-1 and TRBJ2-2, with 9 bases that match TRBD1. From germline, CDR1 is SGHRS and CDR2 YFSETQ. This CDR3 region has 13 residues. Unmatched junction bases numbered 3, after V lost 7 bases and J lost 5 bases.

The genes are TRBV5-5 and TRBJ1-5, with 9 bases that match TRBD1. This CDR3 has 16 residues. The germline CDR1 and CDR2 sequences are SGHKS and YYEKEE (reference sequence). V shed 3 bases, J shed 5 bases, and the junction held 9 bases outside the gene matches. CDR3 residues: CASSYLPTGGYQPQHF. For the CDR3, the DNA is TGTGCCAGCAGCTACCTCCCGACAGGGGGATATCAGCCCCAGCATTTT.

The rearrangement links TRBV11-2 to TRBJ2-1, with TRBD2 matching 10 bases. Germline lookup yields CDR1 SGHAT and CDR2 FQNNGV. This CDR3 is built from 15 residues. The J segment lost 6 bases and the V segment lost 5 bases, leaving 7 bases of the junction unmatched. CDR3 sequence (DNA): TGTGCCAGCAGCCAGGAGCGGGGGGGCTTCAATGAGCAGTTCTTC. As protein: CASSQERGGFNEQFF.

The chain couples TRBV29-1 to TRBJ1-1; TRBD1 agrees at 8 bases. This CDR3 contains 17 residues. Per the germline V gene, CDR1 is SQVTM and CDR2 is ANQGSEA. Losses at the gene ends were 1 base for V and 1 base for J; bases not matched to a gene: 11. CDR3 nucleotides: TGCAGCGTTGAAGGGGAACAGGGGGGAGAATGGAACACTGAAGCTTTCTTT. Translation gives CSVEGEQGGEWNTEAFF. Based on the CDR3 plus reference TRBV29-1 and TRBJ1-1, the full variable domain is SAVISQKPSRDICQRGTSLTIQCQVDSQVTMMFWYRQQPGQSLTLIATANQGSEATYESGFVIDKFPISRPNLTFSTLTVSNMSPEDSSIYLCSVEGEQGGEWNTEAFFGQGTRLTVV.

This chain uses TRBV3-1 (or the pseudogene TRBV3-2) with TRBJ1-1, with 8 positions matching TRBD1. With 1 base clipped from V and 5 bases from J, the junction kept 3 bases outside the gene matches. Germline V lookup: CDR1 LGHDT, CDR2 YNNKEL (reference sequence). This CDR3 is 14 amino acids long. CDR3 DNA: TGTGCCAGCAGCCAAGGCCAGGGGGCTACTGAAGCTTTCTTT. Translating it yields CASSQGQGATEAFF.

The chain has TRBV7-2 and TRBJ2-7, with 12 bases that match TRBD2. The length of the CDR3 is 16 residues. V shed 3 bases, J shed 0 bases, and the junction held 3 bases outside the gene matches. Germline values: CDR1 SGHTA, CDR2 FQGNSA. This CDR3 is CASSLLLAGGSYEQYF. In DNA form, the CDR3 reads TGTGCCAGCAGCTTGTTACTAGCGGGGGGCTCCTACGAGCAGTACTTC. Variable domain in full (rest from reference TRBV7-2 and TRBJ2-7): GAGVSQSPSNKVTEKGKDVELRCDPISGHTALYWYRQSLGQGLEFLIYFQGNSAPDKSGLPSDRFSAERTGGSVSTLTIQRTQQEDSAVYLCASSLLLAGGSYEQYFGPGTRLTVT.